The 5 T cell receptor beta chains reported below all come from one sample, sequenced in a study of blood T cell repertoires in COVID-19. Only in-frame clones appear in the TCRdb table, and some are missing; sequencing was by immunoSEQ multiplex PCR. There are approximately 120,000 clones in the sample; approximately 80% occur only once, and 20% to 25% lies in the top ten. The specimen sequenced was peripheral blood. Receptor source: a human donor in a cohort sampled during active COVID-19.

The chain combines TRBV5-5 with TRBJ1-2; D gene ambiguous. Per germline, CDR1 SGHKS and CDR2 YYEKEE (reference sequence). Trimming took off 1 base at V and 0 bases at J, with 10 bases between the two ends. The CDR3 sequence is 15 residues long. The CDR3 DNA reads TGTGCCAGCAGCTTGAGCGGCGGAGCTAACTATGGCTACACCTTC. It is translated as CASSLSGGANYGYTF. The whole variable domain, filled in from reference TRBV5-5 and TRBJ1-2, reads DAGVTQSPTHLIKTRGQQVTLRCSPISGHKSVSWYQQVLGQGPQFIFQYYEKEERGRGNFPDRFSARQFPNYSSELNVNALLLGDSALYLCASSLSGGANYGYTFGSGTRLTVV.

V usage is TRBV18 and J usage is TRBJ1-5, with a possible D match to TRBD1 (5 bases). Germline assignment: CDR1 KGHSH and CDR2 LQKENI. Deletions cut 5 bases from V and 6 bases from J, with 20 bases between. The CDR3 consists of 16 residues. CDR3 DNA: TGTGCCAGCTCAGCCGGGCCCTCAATCGGGGGTCAGCCCCAGCATTTT. Its translation is CASSAGPSIGGQPQHF.

The gene calls are TRBV6-5 and TRBJ1-5, with TRBD1 as a possible D gene (6 bases). The CDR3 runs to 15 residues. Trimming removed 8 bases at V and 4 bases at J, with 18 bases between. Germline loops: CDR1 MNHEY, CDR2 SVGAGI. CDR3 loop: CASQRGKNVNQPQHF. CDR3 bases: TGTGCCAGCCAAAGGGGGAAGAACGTTAATCAGCCCCAGCATTTT.

This clone was recorded only once. Here the CDR3 reads CASSPRTGQETQYF. The DNA of the CDR3 is TGTGCCAGCAGCCCTAGGACAGGGCAAGAGACCCAGTACTTC. The rearrangement joins TRBV7-6 to TRBJ2-5; TRBD1 agrees at 8 bases. The CDR3 length is 14 residues. CDR1 is SGHVS, CDR2 FNYEAQ, per germline. Trimming at V came to 5 bases and at J to 2 bases, leaving 4 bases not matched to a gene.

This chain uses TRBV5-4 with TRBJ1-1; 7 bases are a match to TRBD1. The CDR3 sequence is 13 residues long. Losses at the gene ends were 3 bases for V and 5 bases for J; bases not matched to a gene: 4. In germline, CDR1 is SGHNT, CDR2 YYREEE (reference sequence). As DNA, the CDR3 is TGTGCCAGCAGCTCCCGGACAGGTACTGAAGCTTTCTTT. It is translated as CASSSRTGTEAFF.